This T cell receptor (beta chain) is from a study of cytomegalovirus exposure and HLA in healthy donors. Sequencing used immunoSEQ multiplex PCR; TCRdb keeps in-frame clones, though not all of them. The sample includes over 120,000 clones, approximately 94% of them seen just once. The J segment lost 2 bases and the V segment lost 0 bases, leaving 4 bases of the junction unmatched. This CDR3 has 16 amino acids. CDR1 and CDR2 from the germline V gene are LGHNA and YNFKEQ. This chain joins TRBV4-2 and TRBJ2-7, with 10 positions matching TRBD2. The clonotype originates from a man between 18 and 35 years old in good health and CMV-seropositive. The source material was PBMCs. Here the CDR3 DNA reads TGTGCCAGCAGCCAAGAAACTAGCGGGGCCGCCTACGAGCAGTACTTC. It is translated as CASSQETSGAAYEQYF.